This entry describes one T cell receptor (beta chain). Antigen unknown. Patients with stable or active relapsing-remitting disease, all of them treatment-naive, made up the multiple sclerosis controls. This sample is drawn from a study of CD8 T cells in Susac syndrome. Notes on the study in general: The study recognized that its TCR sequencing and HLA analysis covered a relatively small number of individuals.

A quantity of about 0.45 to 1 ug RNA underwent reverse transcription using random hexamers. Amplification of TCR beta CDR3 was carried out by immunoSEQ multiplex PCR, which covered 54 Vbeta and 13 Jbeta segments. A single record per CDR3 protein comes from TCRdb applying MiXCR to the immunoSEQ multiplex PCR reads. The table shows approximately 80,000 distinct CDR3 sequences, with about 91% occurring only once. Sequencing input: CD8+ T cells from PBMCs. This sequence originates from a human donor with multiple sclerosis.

The chain's CDR3 is CASSPGTQETQYF. CDR3 nucleotides: TGTGCCAGTTCCCCAGGAACTCAAGAGACCCAGTACTTC. The chain has TRBV19 and TRBJ2-5, with D unclear. V shed 8 bases and J shed 2 bases, with 12 bases lying between them. The CDR3 consists of 13 residues. CDR1 is LNHDA and CDR2 is SQIVND in the germline V gene (reference sequence).